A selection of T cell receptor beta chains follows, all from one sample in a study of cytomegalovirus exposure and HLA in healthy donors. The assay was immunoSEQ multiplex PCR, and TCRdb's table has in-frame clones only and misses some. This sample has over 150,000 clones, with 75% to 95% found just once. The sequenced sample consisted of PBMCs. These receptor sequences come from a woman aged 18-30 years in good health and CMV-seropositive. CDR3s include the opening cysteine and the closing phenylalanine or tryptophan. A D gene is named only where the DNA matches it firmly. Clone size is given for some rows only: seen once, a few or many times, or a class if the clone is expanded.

CASSSGTSGRNEQFF	TGTGCCAGCAGCTCCGGGACTAGCGGGAGAAATGAGCAGTTCTTC	NA	TRBD2	TRBJ2-1	TRBV7-3
CASQQTDRAGYTF	TGTGCCAGCCAACAAACGGACAGGGCTGGCTACACCTTC	NA	TRBD1	TRBJ1-2	TRBV19
CASLIGAGGNQPQHF	TGTGCCAGCCTAATAGGGGCCGGAGGCAATCAGCCCCAGCATTTT	NA	NA	TRBJ1-5	TRBV6-1
CASSPRGAGSYEQYF	TGTGCCAGCAGTCCCAGGGGAGCGGGATCCTACGAGCAGTACTTC	NA	NA	TRBJ2-7	TRBV6-1
CSATGHTYGYTF	TGCAGCGCTACAGGGCACACCTATGGCTACACCTTC	NA	NA	TRBJ1-2	TRBV29-1
CASSRGTGSTDTQYF	TGCGCCAGCAGCCGGGGGACGGGTAGCACAGATACGCAGTATTTT	NA	NA	TRBJ2-3	TRBV5-1
CASSSRLYEQYF	TGTGCCAGCAGTTCCCGGTTGTACGAGCAGTACTTC	NA	NA	TRBJ2-7	TRBV28
CASSPGWGGASYNEQFF	TGCGCCAGCAGCCCAGGATGGGGGGGAGCTTCCTACAATGAGCAGTTCTTC	NA	TRBD2	TRBJ2-1	TRBV4-3
CAIITPGLAGGRGNEQFF	TGTGCCATCATTACGCCGGGACTAGCGGGGGGGCGAGGCAATGAGCAGTTCTTC	NA	TRBD2	TRBJ2-1	TRBV10-3
CASSQGRGRSYNEQFF	TGCGCCAGCAGCCAGGGGAGAGGGCGCTCCTACAATGAGCAGTTCTTC	NA	NA	TRBJ2-1	TRBV4-1
CASSNRDSPSSYEQYF	TGTGCCAGCAGCAACAGGGACAGCCCAAGCTCCTACGAGCAGTACTTC	NA	NA	TRBJ2-7	TRBV21-1
CASATGGGTDTQYF	TGCGCCAGCGCAACAGGGGGCGGCACAGATACGCAGTATTTT	NA	TRBD1	TRBJ2-3	TRBV5-1
CAWSAGYGYTF	TGTGCCTGGAGTGCAGGGTATGGCTACACCTTC	few	NA	TRBJ1-2	TRBV30
CAWSRDSTNYGYTF	TGTGCCTGGAGTCGGGACAGTACTAACTATGGCTACACCTTC	few	TRBD1	TRBJ1-2	TRBV30
CASNPPRTGDTDTQYF	TGTGCCAGCAACCCTCCGCGGACAGGGGACACAGATACGCAGTATTTT	NA	TRBD1	TRBJ2-3	TRBV7-7
CASSLAGSGGLYNEQFF	TGCGCCAGCAGCTTGGCCGGTAGCGGGGGCCTTTACAATGAGCAGTTCTTC	NA	TRBD2	TRBJ2-1	TRBV5-1
CASSFTSGGVVSTDTQYF	TGTGCCAGCAGTTTTACTAGCGGGGGGGTGGTGAGCACAGATACGCAGTATTTT	once	TRBD2	TRBJ2-3	TRBV27
CASSFLQLAGEETQYF	TGTGCCAGCAGCTTCCTCCAACTAGCGGGTGAAGAGACCCAGTACTTC	NA	TRBD2	TRBJ2-5	TRBV11-2
CASSRMDRVLNQPQHF	TGTGCCAGTAGTAGGATGGACAGGGTTTTAAATCAGCCCCAGCATTTT	NA	TRBD1	TRBJ1-5	TRBV19
CASSGTTSYEQYF	TGTGCCAGCAGCGGGACTACCAGTTACGAGCAGTACTTC	few	TRBD2	TRBJ2-7	TRBV28
CANSQDGSYYYEQYF	TGTGCCAACTCACAGGACGGATCTTATTATTACGAGCAGTACTTC	NA	NA	TRBJ2-7	TRBV6-1
CASSTGGFTQYF	TGTGCCAGCTCCACCGGGGGGTTCACGCAGTACTTC	NA	TRBD2	TRBJ2-7	TRBV27
CASSLDSSGSSYEQYF	TGTGCCAGCAGCTTAGATTCTAGCGGGAGCTCCTACGAGCAGTACTTC	NA	TRBD2	TRBJ2-7	TRBV7-6
CASTPNGNEQYF	TGTGCCAGCACGCCTAACGGTAACGAGCAGTACTTC	NA	NA	TRBJ2-7	TRBV2
CAWRTQGAEGNTIYF	TGTGCCTGGCGAACACAGGGGGCAGAAGGAAACACCATATATTTT	NA	TRBD1	TRBJ1-3	TRBV30
CASNRAGETQYF	TGCGCCAGCAACCGAGCGGGAGAGACCCAGTACTTC	NA	NA	TRBJ2-5	TRBV10-2
CAWGAGKPYEQYF	TGTGCCTGGGGTGCGGGGAAACCCTACGAGCAGTACTTC	NA	NA	TRBJ2-7	TRBV30
CASSPVGRPPETQYF	TGTGCCAGCAGTCCGGTTGGCAGGCCACCGGAGACCCAGTACTTC	NA	NA	TRBJ2-5	TRBV6-1
CASSQSLGWGLASTGELFF	TGCGCCAGCAGTCAATCGCTAGGATGGGGACTAGCAAGCACCGGGGAGCTGTTTTTT	NA	TRBD2	TRBJ2-2	TRBV23-1
CASSPITGKDEKLFF	TGTGCCAGCAGTCCCATCACAGGGAAGGATGAAAAACTGTTTTTT	NA	NA	TRBJ1-4	TRBV6-6
CASCGHLNEKLFF	TGTGCCAGCTGTGGACACCTTAATGAAAAACTGTTTTTT	NA	NA	TRBJ1-4	TRBV6-1
CASTRGAGGSYNEQFF	TGTGCCAGCACTAGAGGGGCAGGGGGGTCCTACAATGAGCAGTTCTTC	NA	NA	TRBJ2-1	TRBV11-2
CAWSLAGGELFF	TGTGCCTGGAGTTTAGCGGGGGGGGAGCTGTTTTTT	NA	TRBD2	TRBJ2-2	TRBV30
CASRVGTGGEQYF	TGTGCCAGCAGGGTGGGTACAGGGGGCGAGCAGTACTTC	few	TRBD1	TRBJ2-7	TRBV2
CATRDTGGYTF	TGTGCCACCCGGGACACGGGAGGCTACACCTTC	few	NA	TRBJ1-2	TRBV6-5
CASSRDRGNTDTQYF	TGTGCCAGCAGCCGTGACAGGGGAAACACAGATACGCAGTATTTT	NA	TRBD1	TRBJ2-3	TRBV7-3
CASGFGAGEQFF	TGTGCTAGTGGTTTTGGTGCGGGGGAGCAGTTCTTC	NA	NA	TRBJ2-1	TRBV12-5
CASTGRDYTGELFF	TGTGCCAGCACAGGCCGGGATTACACCGGGGAGCTGTTTTTT	NA	NA	TRBJ2-2	TRBV28
CASSDLDNTSGTQDYNEQFF	TGTGCCAGCAGTGACCTTGACAATACTAGCGGGACGCAAGATTACAATGAGCAGTTCTTC	NA	TRBD2	TRBJ2-1	TRBV6-4
CASSRTGTGGSEQYF	TGTGCCAGTAGTAGAACCGGGACAGGGGGCAGCGAGCAGTACTTC	many	TRBD1	TRBJ2-7	TRBV19
CASSLQGGTYNEQFF	TGTGCCAGCAGCTTACAGGGGGGAACCTACAATGAGCAGTTCTTC	NA	NA	TRBJ2-1	TRBV7-3
CASSPTAVRGPGEQYF	TGTGCCAGCAGCCCTACGGCCGTGCGGGGGCCGGGTGAGCAGTACTTC	NA	NA	TRBJ2-7	TRBV5-6
CASSPFRDMNTEAFF	TGTGCCAGCAGCCCGTTTAGGGACATGAACACTGAAGCTTTCTTT	NA	NA	TRBJ1-1	TRBV7-2
CASSVHSTASNTGELFF	TGTGCCAGCAGTGTACACTCGACAGCCTCGAACACCGGGGAGCTGTTTTTT	NA	NA	TRBJ2-2	TRBV6-1
CASTGGTGNYGYTF	TGCGCCAGCACCGGCGGGACAGGGAACTATGGCTACACCTTC	NA	TRBD1	TRBJ1-2	TRBV10-2
CASSIRQGNTEAFF	TGTGCCAGCAGTATTCGGCAGGGGAACACTGAAGCTTTCTTT	NA	NA	TRBJ1-1	TRBV14